This is a list of T cell receptor beta chains from one sample in a study of glioma-infiltrating T cells. From the multiplex PCR reads, TCRdb called clonotypes with MiXCR, one entry per CDR3 protein. The repertoire includes about 130,000 distinct CDR3 sequences, 24% of them detected once, and under 35% sits in the top ten. The specimen was glioma tissue, nonneoplastic brain tissue, or PBMCs (not recorded which). These receptors were collected from a human donor with low-grade glioma or glioblastoma, undergoing nonglioma brain surgery, or in good health (not recorded which). The CDR3 runs from the conserved cysteine through the conserved F or W. Each record gives: J gene, clone size, D gene, V gene, CDR3 protein, CDR3 DNA. The D gene is left open where the match is weak. Clone size appears in some rows only: once, few, many, or a class for an expanded clone.

TRBJ1-5 many - TRBV6-6 CASSYREGQPQHF TGTGCCAGCAGTTACCGAGAGGGTCAGCCCCAGCATTTT
TRBJ1-2 few - TRBV7-9 CASSLASRAYGYTF TGTGCCAGCAGCTTAGCTTCCAGGGCCTATGGCTACACCTTC
TRBJ2-5 many TRBD2 TRBV20-1 CSARAGLVKETQYF TGCAGTGCTAGAGCGGGACTAGTGAAAGAGACCCAGTACTTC
TRBJ1-2 many - TRBV7-6 CASSLETGYGYTF TGTGCCAGCAGCTTAGAGACGGGTTATGGCTACACCTTC
TRBJ2-5 - - TRBV7-6 CASSLRLAVETQYF TGTGCCAGCAGCTTAAGGCTAGCTGTAGAGACCCAGTACTTC
TRBJ2-5 few - TRBV11-2 CASSLSASPPETQYF TGTGCCAGCAGCTTATCCGCCTCGCCACCAGAGACCCAGTACTTC
TRBJ2-5 - TRBD2 TRBV12-3/TRBV12-4 CASSGSGLAGGPETQYF TGTGCCAGCAGTGGCAGCGGGCTAGCGGGGGGGCCAGAGACCCAGTACTTC
TRBJ2-3 - TRBD1 TRBV19 CASSNDRGLDTQYF TGTGCCAGTAGTAACGACAGGGGGCTGGATACGCAGTATTTT
TRBJ2-4 many - TRBV28 CASSIDSRNIQYF TGTGCCAGCAGCATCGACAGCCGAAACATTCAGTACTTC
TRBJ2-1 - TRBD1 TRBV11-3 CASSQGDYNEQFF TGTGCCAGCAGCCAGGGGGACTACAATGAGCAGTTCTTC
TRBJ2-3 few TRBD1 TRBV7-2 CASIRQGADTQYF TGTGCCAGCATTAGGCAGGGGGCAGATACGCAGTATTTT
TRBJ2-2 - - TRBV24-1 CATTNGSNTGELFF TGTGCCACCACCAACGGATCGAACACCGGGGAGCTGTTTTTT
TRBJ2-3 - - TRBV20-1 CSARDYGRVGTDTQYF TGCAGTGCTAGAGATTACGGCAGGGTGGGAACAGATACGCAGTATTTT
TRBJ2-3 - - TRBV3-1 CASRPGRTDTQYF TGTGCCAGCAGGCCGGGGAGAACAGATACGCAGTATTTT
TRBJ1-1 many - TRBV7-2 CASSLVWGERTEAFF TGTGCCAGCAGCTTAGTGTGGGGGGAGAGGACTGAAGCTTTCTTT
TRBJ2-2 - TRBD2 TRBV7-8 CATRREGTGELFF TGTGCCACCCGTCGGGAGGGGACCGGGGAGCTGTTTTTT
TRBJ2-1 - - TRBV5-1 CASSLGRGQLFEQFF TGCGCCAGCAGCTTGGGGAGAGGACAGCTTTTCGAGCAGTTCTTC
TRBJ1-5 - - TRBV6-1 CASSPILGNSNQPQHF TGTGCCAGCAGTCCGATCCTCGGGAACTCAAATCAGCCCCAGCATTTT
TRBJ1-2 few - TRBV25-1 CASRAGASWGYTF TGTGCCAGCAGGGCAGGGGCGTCGTGGGGCTACACCTTC
TRBJ2-5 few - TRBV20-1 CSMEGTIFGTQYF TGCAGTATGGAGGGGACGATTTTTGGGACCCAGTACTTC
TRBJ1-1 few - TRBV7-9 CASSLVQWDTEAFF TGTGCCAGCAGCTTAGTACAATGGGACACTGAAGCTTTCTTT
TRBJ2-2 few TRBD2 TRBV20-1 CSARSSGVRGNTGELFF TGCAGTGCTAGGAGTAGCGGGGTTCGGGGGAACACCGGGGAGCTGTTTTTT
TRBJ1-6 - - TRBV7-2 CASSLITANNSPLHF TGTGCCAGCAGCTTAATAACCGCGAATAATTCACCCCTCCACTTT
TRBJ2-1 - - TRBV12-3/TRBV12-4 CASSRLPDEQFF TGTGCCAGCAGTCGTCTCCCGGATGAGCAGTTCTTC
TRBJ1-5 many - TRBV27 CASRGHGNQPQHF TGTGCCAGCAGGGGGCATGGCAATCAGCCCCAGCATTTT
TRBJ2-1 - - TRBV5-1 CASSQPPYNEQFF TGCGCCAGCAGCCAGCCACCCTACAATGAGCAGTTCTTC
TRBJ2-2 - TRBD1 TRBV6-2/TRBV6-3 CAISESNGGQGLNTGELFF TGTGCCATCAGTGAGTCAAATGGAGGACAGGGGCTCAACACCGGGGAGCTGTTTTTT
TRBJ1-1 many - TRBV6-1 CASSEARGRDISNTEAFF TGTGCCAGCAGTGAAGCGCGGGGCAGAGATATTTCGAACACTGAAGCTTTCTTT
TRBJ1-2 few - TRBV7-9 CASSIMTTAIYGYTF TGTGCCAGCAGCATAATGACAACGGCCATCTATGGCTACACCTTC
TRBJ2-3 - TRBD2 TRBV20-1 CSASRTSGGQAGTQYF TGCAGTGCTAGCCGGACTAGCGGGGGGCAGGCTGGTACGCAGTATTTT
TRBJ1-3 - - TRBV6-1 CASRMSFSGNTIYF TGTGCCAGCCGTATGAGTTTCTCTGGAAACACCATATATTTT
TRBJ2-3 - TRBD1 TRBV24-1 CATSDQGATRTDTQYF TGTGCCACCAGTGATCAGGGGGCGACGCGGACAGATACGCAGTATTTT
TRBJ1-5 - - TRBV2 CASRGIGGNQPQHF TGTGCCAGCAGGGGGATCGGAGGCAATCAGCCCCAGCATTTT
TRBJ2-5 few - TRBV7-3 CASSFYGQQETQYF TGTGCCAGCAGCTTTTACGGACAGCAAGAGACCCAGTACTTC
TRBJ2-5 - TRBD1 TRBV19 CASSTIGTAQETQYF TGTGCCAGTAGTACAATCGGGACAGCCCAAGAGACCCAGTACTTC
TRBJ1-5 many - TRBV27 CASSPWTGSNQPQHF TGTGCCAGCAGCCCTTGGACGGGCAGCAATCAGCCCCAGCATTTT
TRBJ2-1 - TRBD2 TRBV5-1 CASSTLAGGIYNEQFF TGCGCCAGCAGCACCCTAGCGGGGGGAATCTACAATGAGCAGTTCTTC
TRBJ2-1 - TRBD1 TRBV6-4 CASSDSGDRWFF TGTGCCAGCAGTGACTCCGGGGACAGATGGTTCTTC
TRBJ1-1 - - TRBV2 CARGWVSTEAFF TGTGCCAGGGGGTGGGTGAGCACTGAAGCTTTCTTT
TRBJ2-3 many - TRBV4-2 CASSQSPQGGNTDTQYF TGTGCCAGCAGCCAATCCCCCCAGGGAGGTAACACAGATACGCAGTATTTT
TRBJ1-2 - - TRBV14 CASSQDFGTYGYTF TGTGCCAGCAGCCAAGATTTCGGGACGTATGGCTACACCTTC
TRBJ1-1 many - TRBV19 CASSIDRATEAFF TGTGCCAGTAGTATAGACAGGGCTACTGAAGCTTTCTTT
TRBJ2-3 few - TRBV4-2 CASSQFSTGSADTQYF TGTGCCAGCAGCCAATTCTCGACAGGTTCGGCTGATACGCAGTATTTT
TRBJ2-2 - TRBD1 TRBV29-1 CSTRRDRGTGELFF TGCAGCACACGCCGGGACAGGGGCACCGGGGAGCTGTTTTTT
TRBJ2-1 - - TRBV7-2 CASSQSGAGETQFF TGTGCCAGCAGCCAGTCGGGGGCCGGGGAGACCCAGTTCTTC
TRBJ2-6 - - TRBV28 CASSTTSGANVLTF TGTGCCAGCAGTACAACATCTGGGGCCAACGTCCTGACTTTC
TRBJ2-5 - TRBD2 TRBV7-8 CASSLGVLAGSQETQYF TGTGCCAGCAGCTTAGGGGTCCTAGCGGGGAGCCAAGAGACCCAGTACTTC
TRBJ1-6 few - TRBV4-2 CASSQDLARGDSPLHF TGTGCCAGCAGCCAAGATCTTGCGAGGGGGGATTCACCCCTCCACTTT
TRBJ1-1 - - TRBV18 CASSPPGTRRTEAFF TGTGCCAGCTCACCACCCGGGACAAGACGCACTGAAGCTTTCTTT
TRBJ1-5 few - TRBV5-5 CASSTTDGLLANQPQHF TGTGCCAGCAGCACGACCGACGGCCTCCTAGCCAATCAGCCCCAGCATTTT
TRBJ2-3 - TRBD1 TRBV14 CASSQVQGADTQYF TGTGCCAGCAGCCAAGTCCAGGGGGCAGATACGCAGTATTTT
TRBJ2-4 - TRBD2 TRBV7-2 CASRNSGGLAKNTQYF TGTGCCAGCAGGAATAGCGGGGGACTAGCCAAAAACACTCAGTACTTC
TRBJ1-1 many - TRBV7-9 CASSFGQGQNTEAFF TGTGCCAGCAGCTTTGGCCAGGGGCAGAACACTGAAGCTTTCTTT
TRBJ1-3 many TRBD1 TRBV20-1 CSARGGAQGNTIYF TGCAGTGCCAGGGGGGGGGCGCAAGGAAACACCATATATTTT